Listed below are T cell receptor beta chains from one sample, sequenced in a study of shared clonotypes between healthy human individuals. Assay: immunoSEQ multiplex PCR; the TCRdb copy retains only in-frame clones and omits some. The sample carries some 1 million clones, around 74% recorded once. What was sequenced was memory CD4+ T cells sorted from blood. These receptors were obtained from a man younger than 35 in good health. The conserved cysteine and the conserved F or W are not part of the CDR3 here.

cdr3_aa: ASSVGISQGANTEAF
v_call: TRBV9
j_call: TRBJ1-1

cdr3_aa: ASSSGQGARETQY
v_call: TRBV5-6
j_call: TRBJ2-5

cdr3_aa: ASSFSRDHEQY
v_call: TRBV5-1
j_call: TRBJ2-7

cdr3_aa: ATSRGREEAF
v_call: TRBV15
j_call: TRBJ1-1

cdr3_aa: ASSLLGLAANTGELF
v_call: TRBV7-8
j_call: TRBJ2-2

cdr3_aa: AWSPRNQETQY
v_call: TRBV30
j_call: TRBJ2-5

cdr3_aa: ASRGGSNQPQH
v_call: TRBV10-3
j_call: TRBJ1-5

cdr3_aa: ASSEAPKQGTEAF
v_call: TRBV2
j_call: TRBJ1-1

cdr3_aa: ASGAGLQETQY
v_call: TRBV12-5
j_call: TRBJ2-5

cdr3_aa: ASNALAGVEQF
v_call: TRBV5-1
j_call: TRBJ2-1

cdr3_aa: ASSEGGQGLAGSNEQF
v_call: TRBV2
j_call: TRBJ2-1

cdr3_aa: ASSPGLEGPYPH
v_call: TRBV4-1
j_call: TRBJ1-6

cdr3_aa: ASSFMISGGGSSYEQY
v_call: TRBV27
j_call: TRBJ2-7

cdr3_aa: ASSLLDREGGTQY
v_call: TRBV7-8
j_call: TRBJ2-5

cdr3_aa: ASSYRTGEANYGYT
v_call: TRBV6-6
j_call: TRBJ1-2

cdr3_aa: SEDYWGEQF
v_call: TRBV20-1
j_call: TRBJ2-1

cdr3_aa: ASSQDLTSGRNDEQF
v_call: TRBV4-3
j_call: TRBJ2-1

cdr3_aa: ASSERYEQY
v_call: TRBV6-1
j_call: TRBJ2-7

cdr3_aa: ASGESGRLYNEQF
v_call: TRBV6-1
j_call: TRBJ2-1

cdr3_aa: ASRGEGTLPDTQY
v_call: TRBV28
j_call: TRBJ2-3

cdr3_aa: ASSSSASYNEQF
v_call: TRBV11-2
j_call: TRBJ2-1

cdr3_aa: ASSRGRGGLETQY
v_call: TRBV2
j_call: TRBJ2-5

cdr3_aa: ASSVVYKDRFFREQY
v_call: TRBV9
j_call: TRBJ2-7

cdr3_aa: ASSQIGTENTEAF
v_call: TRBV14
j_call: TRBJ1-1

cdr3_aa: ASSKLEAAAYEQY
v_call: TRBV27
j_call: TRBJ2-7

cdr3_aa: ASSPPWTGRYEKLF
v_call: TRBV28
j_call: TRBJ1-4

cdr3_aa: ASTSANYGYT
v_call: TRBV6-1
j_call: TRBJ1-2

cdr3_aa: ASRTSFLGGGETQY
v_call: TRBV2
j_call: TRBJ2-5

cdr3_aa: ASSQAGANTGELF
v_call: TRBV5-4
j_call: TRBJ2-2

cdr3_aa: ASSQDYLGGLAGNTDTQY
v_call: TRBV4-1
j_call: TRBJ2-3

cdr3_aa: ASSPGPGTDTQY
v_call: TRBV5-1
j_call: TRBJ2-3

cdr3_aa: ASSPTGAETQY
v_call: TRBV5-1
j_call: TRBJ2-5

cdr3_aa: ASSSFNYGYT
v_call: TRBV7-2
j_call: TRBJ1-2

cdr3_aa: ASSHLPANQPQH
v_call: TRBV6-6
j_call: TRBJ1-5

cdr3_aa: ASSLNGGNQPQH
v_call: TRBV5-6
j_call: TRBJ1-5

cdr3_aa: ASSQPGTSGRLSDTQY
v_call: TRBV4-1
j_call: TRBJ2-3

cdr3_aa: ASSQRVRNTEAF
v_call: TRBV4-3
j_call: TRBJ1-1

cdr3_aa: ASSLRVGTGSYNEQF
v_call: TRBV11-2
j_call: TRBJ2-1

cdr3_aa: ASSEGRVPF
v_call: TRBV5-1
j_call: TRBJ1-1

cdr3_aa: ASSRRTGGITDTQY
v_call: TRBV5-4
j_call: TRBJ2-3

cdr3_aa: ASTSEGRRNTEAF
v_call: TRBV28
j_call: TRBJ1-1

cdr3_aa: ASAHSDNSPLH
v_call: TRBV7-9
j_call: TRBJ1-6

cdr3_aa: ASSTRQGRSYEQY
v_call: TRBV13
j_call: TRBJ2-7

cdr3_aa: ASIKRTGGPYEQY
v_call: TRBV6-5
j_call: TRBJ2-7

cdr3_aa: ASIVSGQGGYGYT
v_call: TRBV28
j_call: TRBJ1-2

cdr3_aa: ASSPSFFYGYT
v_call: TRBV14
j_call: TRBJ1-2

cdr3_aa: ASTPFVGPYEQY
v_call: TRBV2
j_call: NA

cdr3_aa: ASSSGGQGRDTQY
v_call: TRBV7-9
j_call: TRBJ2-3

cdr3_aa: ASSLGAMEGNTIY
v_call: TRBV5-4
j_call: TRBJ1-3

cdr3_aa: ASSSQGDEQY
v_call: TRBV6-1
j_call: TRBJ2-7

cdr3_aa: ASSFLSGVDTQY
v_call: TRBV5-6
j_call: TRBJ2-3

cdr3_aa: ASSLKSEYGYT
v_call: TRBV27
j_call: TRBJ1-2

cdr3_aa: ASSPMRVGQGYEQY
v_call: TRBV18
j_call: TRBJ2-7

cdr3_aa: ASSLSAQPTGELF
v_call: TRBV5-1
j_call: TRBJ2-2